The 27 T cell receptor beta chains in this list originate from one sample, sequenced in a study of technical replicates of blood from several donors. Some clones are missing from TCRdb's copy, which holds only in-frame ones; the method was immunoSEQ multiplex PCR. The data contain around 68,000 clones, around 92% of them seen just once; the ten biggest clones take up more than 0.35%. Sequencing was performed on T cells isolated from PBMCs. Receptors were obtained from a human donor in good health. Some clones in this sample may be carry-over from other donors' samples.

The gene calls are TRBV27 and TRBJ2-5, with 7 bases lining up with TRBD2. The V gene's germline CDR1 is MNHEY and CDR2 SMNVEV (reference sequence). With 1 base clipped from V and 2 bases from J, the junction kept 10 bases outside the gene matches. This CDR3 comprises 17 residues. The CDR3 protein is CASSLLRASGYQETQYF. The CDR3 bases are TGTGCCAGCAGTTTATTGAGGGCTAGCGGCTATCAAGAGACCCAGTACTTC.

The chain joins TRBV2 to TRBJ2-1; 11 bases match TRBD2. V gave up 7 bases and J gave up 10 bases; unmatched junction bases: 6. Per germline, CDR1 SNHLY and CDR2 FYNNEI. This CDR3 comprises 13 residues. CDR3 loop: CASNKLAGDEQFF. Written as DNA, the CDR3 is TGTGCCAGCAATAAACTAGCGGGGGACGAGCAGTTCTTC. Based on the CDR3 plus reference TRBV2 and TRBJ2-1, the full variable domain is EPEVTQTPSHQVTQMGQEVILRCVPISNHLYFYWYRQILGQKVEFLVSFYNNEISEKSEIFDDQFSVERPDGSNFTLKIRSTKLEDSAMYFCASNKLAGDEQFFGPGTRLTVL.

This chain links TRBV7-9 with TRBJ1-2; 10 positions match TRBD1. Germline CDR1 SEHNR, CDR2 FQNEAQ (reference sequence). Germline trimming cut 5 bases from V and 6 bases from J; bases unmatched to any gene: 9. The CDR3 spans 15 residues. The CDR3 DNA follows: TGTGCCAGCAGCCCCAACCGGGACAGGGGACATGGCTACACCTTC. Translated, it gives CASSPNRDRGHGYTF.

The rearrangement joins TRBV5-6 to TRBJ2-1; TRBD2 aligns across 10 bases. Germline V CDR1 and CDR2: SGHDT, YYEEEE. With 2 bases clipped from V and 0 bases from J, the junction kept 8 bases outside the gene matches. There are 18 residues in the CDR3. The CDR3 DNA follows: TGTGCCAGCAGCTTCCCCACTTCTAGCGGGAGCTCCTACAATGAGCAGTTCTTC. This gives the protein CASSFPTSSGSSYNEQFF.

CDR3: CASSFDRGRYNSPLHF. DNA for the CDR3: TGTGCCAGCAGCTTCGACAGGGGCCGATATAATTCACCCCTCCACTTT. The chain has TRBV7-2 and TRBJ1-6; the match to TRBD1 covers 8 bases. V shed 3 bases and J 4 bases; nucleotides not matched to a gene: 5. CDR1 SGHTA and CDR2 FQGNSA come from the germline V gene. The CDR3 loop spans 16 amino acids.

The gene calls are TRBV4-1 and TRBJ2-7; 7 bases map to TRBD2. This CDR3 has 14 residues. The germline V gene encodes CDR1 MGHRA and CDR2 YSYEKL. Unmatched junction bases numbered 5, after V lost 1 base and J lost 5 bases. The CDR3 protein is CASSQVGGLHEQYF. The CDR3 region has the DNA TGCGCCAGCAGCCAAGTGGGAGGGCTCCACGAGCAGTACTTC.

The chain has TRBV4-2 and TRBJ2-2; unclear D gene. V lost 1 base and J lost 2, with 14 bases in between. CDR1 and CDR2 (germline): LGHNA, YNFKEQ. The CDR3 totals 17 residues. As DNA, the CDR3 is TGTGCCAGCAGCCAAGGGGTTGGGCGTACTAACACCGGGGAGCTGTTTTTT. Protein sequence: CASSQGVGRTNTGELFF.

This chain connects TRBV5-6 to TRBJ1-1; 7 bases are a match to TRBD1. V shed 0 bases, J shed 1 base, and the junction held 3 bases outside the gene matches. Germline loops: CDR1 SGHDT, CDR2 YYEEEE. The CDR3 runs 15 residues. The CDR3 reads CASSLEGQRNTEAFF. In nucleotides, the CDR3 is TGTGCCAGCAGCTTGGAGGGACAGAGGAACACTGAAGCTTTCTTT.

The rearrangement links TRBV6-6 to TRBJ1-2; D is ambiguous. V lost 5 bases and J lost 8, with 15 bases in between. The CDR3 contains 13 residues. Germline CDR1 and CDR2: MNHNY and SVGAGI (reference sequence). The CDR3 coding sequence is TGTGCCAGCAGTCCTTTAAATCTACGGGGCTACACCTTC. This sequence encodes CASSPLNLRGYTF.

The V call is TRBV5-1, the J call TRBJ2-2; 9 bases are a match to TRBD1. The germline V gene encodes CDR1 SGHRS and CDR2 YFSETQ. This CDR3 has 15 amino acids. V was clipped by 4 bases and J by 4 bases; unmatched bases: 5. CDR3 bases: TGCGCCAGCAGCCGGACAGGGGAGGGCACCGGGGAGCTGTTTTTT. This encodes CASSRTGEGTGELFF.

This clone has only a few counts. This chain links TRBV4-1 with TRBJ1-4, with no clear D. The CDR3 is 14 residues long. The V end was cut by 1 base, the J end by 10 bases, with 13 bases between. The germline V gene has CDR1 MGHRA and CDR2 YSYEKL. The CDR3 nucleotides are TGCGCCAGCAGCCAAGTGCTGGCTTCCCGAAAACTGTTTTTT. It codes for CASSQVLASRKLFF.

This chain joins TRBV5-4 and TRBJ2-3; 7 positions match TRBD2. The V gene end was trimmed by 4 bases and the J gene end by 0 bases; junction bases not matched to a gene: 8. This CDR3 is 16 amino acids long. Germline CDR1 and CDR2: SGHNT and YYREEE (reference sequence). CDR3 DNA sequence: TGTGCCAGCAGCGGACCGCGGGGGACTAGCACAGATACGCAGTATTTT. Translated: CASSGPRGTSTDTQYF.

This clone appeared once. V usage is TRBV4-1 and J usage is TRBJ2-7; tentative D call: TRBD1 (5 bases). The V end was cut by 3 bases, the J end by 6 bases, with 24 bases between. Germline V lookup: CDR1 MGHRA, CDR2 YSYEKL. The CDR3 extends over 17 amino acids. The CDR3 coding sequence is TGCGCCAGCAGCCAGAACCCGAAACAGGACCCCCGATCCGAGCAGTACTTC. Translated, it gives CASSQNPKQDPRSEQYF.

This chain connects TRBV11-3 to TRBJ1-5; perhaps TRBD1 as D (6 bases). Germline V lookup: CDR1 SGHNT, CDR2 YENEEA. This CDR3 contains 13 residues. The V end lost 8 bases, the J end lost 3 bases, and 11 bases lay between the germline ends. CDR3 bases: TGTGCCAGCCCTACAGGGACCAATCAGCCCCAGCATTTT. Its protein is CASPTGTNQPQHF. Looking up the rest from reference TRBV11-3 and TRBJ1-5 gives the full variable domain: EAGVVQSPRYKIIEKKQPVAFWCNPISGHNTLYWYLQNLGQGPELLIRYENEEAVDDSQLPKDRFSAERLKGVDSTLKIQPAELGDSAVYLCASPTGTNQPQHFGDGTRLSIL.

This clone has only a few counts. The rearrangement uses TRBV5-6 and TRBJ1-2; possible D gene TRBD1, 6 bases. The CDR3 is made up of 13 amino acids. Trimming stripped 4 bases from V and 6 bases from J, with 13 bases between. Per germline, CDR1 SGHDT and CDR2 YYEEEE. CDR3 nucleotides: TGTGCCAGCAGCCCGCTCAGGGGCCATGGCTACACCTTC. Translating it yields CASSPLRGHGYTF.

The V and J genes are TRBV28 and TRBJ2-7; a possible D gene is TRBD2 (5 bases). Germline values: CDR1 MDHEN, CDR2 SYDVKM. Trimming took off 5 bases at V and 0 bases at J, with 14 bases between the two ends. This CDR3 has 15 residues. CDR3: CASSPLAFPSYEQYF. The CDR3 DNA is TGTGCCAGCAGTCCCTTAGCGTTCCCCTCCTACGAGCAGTACTTC.

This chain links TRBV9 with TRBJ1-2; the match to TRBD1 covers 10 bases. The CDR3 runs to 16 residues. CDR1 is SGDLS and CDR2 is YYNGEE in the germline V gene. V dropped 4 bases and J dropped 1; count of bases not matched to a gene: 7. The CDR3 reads CASSPQGTGVNYGYTF. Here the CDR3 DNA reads TGTGCCAGCAGCCCCCAAGGGACAGGGGTTAACTATGGCTACACCTTC.

This CDR3 reads CASSVGQVGYTF. DNA for the CDR3: TGTGCCAGCAGTGTCGGTCAGGTTGGCTACACCTTC. This chain connects TRBV25-1 to TRBJ1-2; D unclear. The V gene lost 4 bases and the J gene lost 7 bases, with 10 bases spanning the gap. Germline CDR1 MGHDK, CDR2 SYGVNS. The CDR3 length is 12 residues.

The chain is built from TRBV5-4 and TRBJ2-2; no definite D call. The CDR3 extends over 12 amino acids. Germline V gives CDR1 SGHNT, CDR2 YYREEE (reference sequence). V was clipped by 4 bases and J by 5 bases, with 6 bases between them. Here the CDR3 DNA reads TGTGCCAGCAGCCACGGGACCGGGGAGCTGTTTTTT. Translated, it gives CASSHGTGELFF.

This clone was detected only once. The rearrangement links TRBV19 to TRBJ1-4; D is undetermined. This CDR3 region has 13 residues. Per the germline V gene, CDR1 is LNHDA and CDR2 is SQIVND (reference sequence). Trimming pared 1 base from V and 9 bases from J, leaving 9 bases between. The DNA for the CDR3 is TGTGCCAGTAGTATAGTCCCGGTACAAAAACTGTTTTTT. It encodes CASSIVPVQKLFF. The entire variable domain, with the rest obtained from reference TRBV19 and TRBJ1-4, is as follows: DGGITQSPKYLFRKEGQNVTLSCEQNLNHDAMYWYRQDPGQGLRLIYYSQIVNDFQKGDIAEGYSVSREKKESFPLTVTSAQKNPTAFYLCASSIVPVQKLFFGSGTQLSVL.

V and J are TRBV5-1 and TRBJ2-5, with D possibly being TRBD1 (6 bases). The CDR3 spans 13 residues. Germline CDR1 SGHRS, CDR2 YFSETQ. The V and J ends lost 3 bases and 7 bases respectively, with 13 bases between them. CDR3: CASSSGQSVTQYF. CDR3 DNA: TGCGCCAGCAGCTCTGGACAGAGTGTGACCCAGTACTTC.

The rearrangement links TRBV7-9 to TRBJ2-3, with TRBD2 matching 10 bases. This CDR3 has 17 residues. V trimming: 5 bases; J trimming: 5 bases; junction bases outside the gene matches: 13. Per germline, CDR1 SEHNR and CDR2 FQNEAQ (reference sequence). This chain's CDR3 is CASSLGSGRASKDTQYF. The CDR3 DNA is TGTGCCAGCAGCCTGGGGAGCGGGAGGGCCTCCAAAGATACGCAGTATTTT.

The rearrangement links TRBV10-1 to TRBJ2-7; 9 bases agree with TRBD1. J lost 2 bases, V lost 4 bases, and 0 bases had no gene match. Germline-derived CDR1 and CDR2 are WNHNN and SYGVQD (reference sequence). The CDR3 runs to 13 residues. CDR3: CASSGTGAYEQYF. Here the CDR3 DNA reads TGCGCCAGCAGTGGGACAGGGGCCTACGAGCAGTACTTC.

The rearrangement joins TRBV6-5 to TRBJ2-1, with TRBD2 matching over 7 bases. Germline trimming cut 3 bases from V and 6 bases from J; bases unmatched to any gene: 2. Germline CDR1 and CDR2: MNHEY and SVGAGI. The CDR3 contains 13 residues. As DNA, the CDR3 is TGTGCCAGCAGTTATGGGAGGGGCAATGAGCAGTTCTTC. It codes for CASSYGRGNEQFF.

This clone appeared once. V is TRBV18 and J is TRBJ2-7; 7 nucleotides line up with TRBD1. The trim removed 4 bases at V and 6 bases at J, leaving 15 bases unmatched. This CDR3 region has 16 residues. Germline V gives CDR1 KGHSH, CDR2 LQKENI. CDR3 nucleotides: TGTGCCAGCTCACGACCGATCGGGGACAGTGGGCGCGAGCAGTACTTC. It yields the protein CASSRPIGDSGREQYF.

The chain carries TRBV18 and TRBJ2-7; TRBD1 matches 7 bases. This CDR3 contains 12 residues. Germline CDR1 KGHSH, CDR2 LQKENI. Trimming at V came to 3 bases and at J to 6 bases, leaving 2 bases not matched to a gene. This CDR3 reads CASSPDRIEQYF. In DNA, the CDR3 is TGTGCCAGCTCACCGGACAGGATCGAGCAGTACTTC.

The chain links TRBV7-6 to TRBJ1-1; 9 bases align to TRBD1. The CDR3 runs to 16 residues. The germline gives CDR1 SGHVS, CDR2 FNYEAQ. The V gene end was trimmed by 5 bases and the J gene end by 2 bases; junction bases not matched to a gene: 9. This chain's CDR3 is CASSNSLGQGNTEAFF. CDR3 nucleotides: TGTGCCAGCAGCAACTCCCTGGGACAGGGAAACACTGAAGCTTTCTTT.